The 6 T cell receptor beta chains given below trace back to one sample, sequenced in a study of cytomegalovirus exposure and HLA in healthy donors. The PCR made use of 60 Vbeta and 13 Jbeta primers. Repertoires were generated with immunoSEQ multiplex PCR, while TCRdb's copy carries only in-frame clones and drops some. The profile shows about 160,000 clones, over 75% of them singletons. The sample was PBMCs. These receptors were taken from a woman aged 18-29 years in good health and CMV-seronegative.

This chain connects TRBV6-1 to TRBJ1-6; TRBD1 aligns across 10 bases. The CDR3 consists of 15 residues. The V and J ends lost 6 bases and 4 bases, in that order; junction bases with no gene match: 3. Germline V gives CDR1 MNHNS, CDR2 SASEGT. This CDR3 is CASSPDRGYNSPLHF. The CDR3 coding sequence is TGTGCCAGCAGCCCGGACAGGGGGTATAATTCACCCCTCCACTTT.

A word on this clone: The junction departs from germline at one end; a sequencing error may be responsible. V and J are TRBV7-2 and TRBJ2-5; TRBD2 matches at 14 bases. The germline V gene has CDR1 SGHTA and CDR2 FQGNSA. The CDR3 length is 14 residues. The CDR3 DNA follows: TGTGCCAGCAGCAAGGGACTAGCGGGAGAGGCCCAGTACTTC. It yields the protein CASSKGLAGEAQYF.

The chain joins TRBV25-1 to TRBJ2-3, with D maybe TRBD1 (5 bases). The V gene lost 1 base and the J gene lost 0 bases, with 11 bases spanning the gap. The CDR3 runs to 16 residues. Germline assignment: CDR1 MGHDK and CDR2 SYGVNS. CDR3 loop: CASSEFRAGSTDTQYF. In nucleotides, the CDR3 is TGTGCCAGCAGTGAATTCAGGGCAGGGAGCACAGATACGCAGTATTTT.

The chain recombines TRBV6-5 with TRBJ1-5; 9 positions agree with TRBD1. Germline V gives CDR1 MNHEY, CDR2 SVGAGI. This CDR3 spans 15 amino acids. The trim removed 0 bases at V and 7 bases at J, leaving 4 bases unmatched. CDR3 amino acids: CASSYSGTGTQPQHF. CDR3 nucleotides: TGTGCCAGCAGTTACTCCGGGACAGGGACGCAGCCCCAGCATTTT.

Written as DNA, the CDR3 is TGTGCCTGGAAAGGAGCTGGGGAGACCCAGTACTTC. Translated, it gives CAWKGAGETQYF. The chain links TRBV30 to TRBJ2-5; D unresolved. The V gene lost 4 bases and the J gene lost 5 bases, with 11 bases spanning the gap. Germline V lookup: CDR1 GTSNPN, CDR2 SVGIG (reference sequence). The CDR3 loop spans 12 amino acids.

V and J are TRBV21-1 and TRBJ2-7; no DNA check was done on the table's D call, TRBD2. TRBV21-1 is shown as a pseudogene. The CDR3 is 14 amino acids. The CDR3 here is CASSITDYSYEQYF. CDR3 in DNA: TGTGCCAGCAGTATTACAGACTACTCCTACGAGCAGTACTTC.